This entry describes one TCR beta chain. PCR primers comprised 60 Vbeta and 13 Jbeta primers. TCRdb keeps only in-frame clones here, not all; method: immunoSEQ multiplex PCR. The table has about 130,000 clones, roughly 75% seen once. Every donor was a healthy person donating bone marrow. Germline lookup yields CDR1 SGHRS and CDR2 YFSETQ. CDR3 size: 12 residues. Trimming took off 0 bases at V and 7 bases at J, with 7 bases between the two ends. The data are from a study of cytomegalovirus exposure and HLA in healthy donors. Study in general: About 85 million unique TCRs from HLA-typed donors were held in an early release of data.

Source material: PBMCs. This TCR was recovered from a female donor in good health and CMV-seronegative. V usage is TRBV5-1 and J usage is TRBJ1-2, with D hard to call. CDR3 region: CASSLAHGGYTF. In DNA form, the CDR3 reads TGCGCCAGCAGCTTGGCTCACGGTGGCTACACCTTC.